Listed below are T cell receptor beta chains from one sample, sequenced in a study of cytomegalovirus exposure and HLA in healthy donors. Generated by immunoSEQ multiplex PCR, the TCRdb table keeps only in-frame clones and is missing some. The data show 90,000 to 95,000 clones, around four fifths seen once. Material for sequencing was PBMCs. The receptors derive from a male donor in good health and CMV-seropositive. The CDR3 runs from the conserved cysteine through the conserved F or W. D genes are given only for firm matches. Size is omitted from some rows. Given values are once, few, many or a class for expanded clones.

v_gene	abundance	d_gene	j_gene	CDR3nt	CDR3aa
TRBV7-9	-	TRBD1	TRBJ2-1	TGTGCCAGCAGCCCGGGACAGGGGGGGGTCAATGAGCAGTTCTTC	CASSPGQGGVNEQFF
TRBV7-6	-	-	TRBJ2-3	TGTGCCAGCAGCTTCGGGTGGACAGATACGCAGTATTTT	CASSFGWTDTQYF
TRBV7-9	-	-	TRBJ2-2	TGTGCCAGCAGCACTCGAGCGAGCACCGGGGAGCTGTTTTTT	CASSTRASTGELFF
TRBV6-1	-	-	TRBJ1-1	TGTGCCAGCAGTCCCCGGGGGGGGCCTGAAGCTTTCTTT	CASSPRGGPEAFF
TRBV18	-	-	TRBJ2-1	TGTGCCAGCTCACCGACAGGATCCAATGAGCAGTTCTTC	CASSPTGSNEQFF
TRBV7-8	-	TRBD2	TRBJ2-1	TGTGCCAGCAGCTTGGGAGGGCCCAATGAGCAGTTCTTC	CASSLGGPNEQFF
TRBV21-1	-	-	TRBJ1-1	TGTGCCAGCTTCCTTCAGGGGGTAGGTACTGAAGCTTTCTTT	CASFLQGVGTEAFF
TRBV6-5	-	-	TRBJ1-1	TGTGCCAGCAGTCGAACAGACACTGAAGCTTTCTTT	CASSRTDTEAFF
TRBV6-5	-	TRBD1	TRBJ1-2	TGTGCCAGCAGCCCCGGACAGGGTCGCTACACCTTC	CASSPGQGRYTF
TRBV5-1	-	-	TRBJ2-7	TGCGCCAGCACCTATGGTGGGGGGATTTACGAGCAGTACTTC	CASTYGGGIYEQYF
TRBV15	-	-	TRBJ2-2	TGTGCCACCTGCCGGGAGCGCTACACCGGGGAGCTGTTTTTT	CATCRERYTGELFF
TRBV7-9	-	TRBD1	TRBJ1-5	TGTGCCAGCAGCCTTGACAGGGGCAATCAGCCCCAGCATTTT	CASSLDRGNQPQHF
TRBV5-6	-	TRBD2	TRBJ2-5	TGTGCCAGCAGCCCACTAGCGAGCAGCCACCAAGAGACCCAGTACTTC	CASSPLASSHQETQYF
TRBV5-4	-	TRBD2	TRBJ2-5	TGTGCCAGCAGCTTGGGGACTAGCCTAAAAGAGACCCAGTACTTC	CASSLGTSLKETQYF
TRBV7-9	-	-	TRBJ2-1	TGTGCCAGCAGCCCCCTTTACGGTGAGCAGTTCTTC	CASSPLYGEQFF
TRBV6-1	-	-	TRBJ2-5	TGTGCCAGCAGTGAAGTGGGCAGGAACCAAGAGACCCAGTACTTC	CASSEVGRNQETQYF
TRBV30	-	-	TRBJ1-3	TGTGCCTGGGGCGGGACCTACTCTGGAAACACCATATATTTT	CAWGGTYSGNTIYF
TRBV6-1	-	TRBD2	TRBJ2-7	TGTGCCAGCAGTATTCTAGCGGGGGGCCGGAACGAGCAGTACTTC	CASSILAGGRNEQYF
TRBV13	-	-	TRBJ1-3	TGTGCCAGCAGCGAAACGGGTTACTCTGGAAACACCATATATTTT	CASSETGYSGNTIYF
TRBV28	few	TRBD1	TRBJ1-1	TGTGCCAGCAGCGCTACCGGGACAGTGAACACTGAAGCTTTCTTT	CASSATGTVNTEAFF
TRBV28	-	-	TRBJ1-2	TGTGCCACCACCCGCTGGGAGGGGCAGGGCTATGGCTACACCTTC	CATTRWEGQGYGYTF
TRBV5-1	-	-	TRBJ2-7	TGCGCCAGCAGGTCCAACTACGAGCAGTACTTC	CASRSNYEQYF
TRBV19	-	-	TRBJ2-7	TGTGCCAGTAGTATTACTAGCTCCTACGAGCAGTACTTC	CASSITSSYEQYF
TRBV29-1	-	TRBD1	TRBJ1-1	TGCAGCGTCAAAAAGACAGGGGTAGAAGCTTTCTTT	CSVKKTGVEAFF
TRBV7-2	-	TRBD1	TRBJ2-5	TGTGCCAGCAGCCCTATCCGGACAGGGAGAGAGACCCAGTACTTC	CASSPIRTGRETQYF
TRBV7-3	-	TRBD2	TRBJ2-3	TGTGCCAGCAGCCCGCTAGAGCGGGGGGGCTTGGATACGCAGTATTTT	CASSPLERGGLDTQYF
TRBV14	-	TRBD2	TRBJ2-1	TGTGCCAGCAGCCAGGGACTAGCGGTTTACAATGAGCAGTTCTTC	CASSQGLAVYNEQFF
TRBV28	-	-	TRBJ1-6	TGTGCCAGCATGGATAAAAGAGGAGCCCCACAGGGTTCGGATTCACCCCTCCACTTT	CASMDKRGAPQGSDSPLHF
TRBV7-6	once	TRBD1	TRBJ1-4	TGTGCCAGCAGCTTAGGAGGGGGCCGTTTTAGTGAAAAACTGTTTTTT	CASSLGGGRFSEKLFF
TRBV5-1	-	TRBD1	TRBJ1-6	TGCGCCAGCAGCGGGGGACAGGAGGCATTTAATTCACCCCTCCACTTT	CASSGGQEAFNSPLHF
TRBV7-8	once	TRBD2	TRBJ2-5	TGTGCCAGCAGCTCGCGACTAGCGGAGGGGGAGACCCAGTACTTC	CASSSRLAEGETQYF
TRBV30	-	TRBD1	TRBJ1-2	TGTGCCTGGAGGTATAGGGACAGGGTGAACTATGGCTACACCTTC	CAWRYRDRVNYGYTF
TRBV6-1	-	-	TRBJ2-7	TGTGCCAGCAGTGTTATTGGAAAGGGGGCGGGGGAGCAGTACTTC	CASSVIGKGAGEQYF
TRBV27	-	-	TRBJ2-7	TGTGCCAGCAAGGAAAGACTGGAGTACGAGCAGTACTTC	CASKERLEYEQYF
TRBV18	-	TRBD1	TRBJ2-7	TGTGCCAGCTCACCCCCCATATGGCAGGGGGCTGGTTTTGGCGAGCAGTACTTC	CASSPPIWQGAGFGEQYF
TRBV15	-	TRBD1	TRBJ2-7	TGTGCCACCAGCAGAGTGGGGACAGGGAGAAGGGGCGAGCAGTACTTC	CATSRVGTGRRGEQYF
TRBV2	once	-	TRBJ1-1	TGTGCCAGGGCGGCGGGATTTGCTGGTTCGGCGGCTTTCTTT	CARAAGFAGSAAFF
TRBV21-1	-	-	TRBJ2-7	TGTGCCAGCAGCCCCCCGACGCCCCGGGACTCCTACGAGCAGTACTTC	CASSPPTPRDSYEQYF
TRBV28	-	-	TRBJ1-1	TGTGCCAGCAGTACTGAGCCGCCTGAAGCTTTCTTT	CASSTEPPEAFF
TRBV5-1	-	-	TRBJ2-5	TGCGCCAGCAGCTTGGCCTCGACAGGCCACGAGACCCAGTACTTC	CASSLASTGHETQYF
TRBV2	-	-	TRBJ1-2	TGTGCCAGCAGCCAAGGCACCGGGAGGGCCGGTGGCTACACCTTC	CASSQGTGRAGGYTF
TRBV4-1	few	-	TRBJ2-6	TGCGCCAGCAGCCAAGACACAGTGGCTCCCTCTGGGGCCAACGTCCTGACTTTC	CASSQDTVAPSGANVLTF
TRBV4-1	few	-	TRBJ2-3	TGCGCCAGCAGCTCTAGCGCGCAGACAGATACGCAGTATTTT	CASSSSAQTDTQYF
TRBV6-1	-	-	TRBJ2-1	TGTGCCAGCAGTGATACTAGCCGGAATACCGACAATGAGCAGTTCTTC	CASSDTSRNTDNEQFF
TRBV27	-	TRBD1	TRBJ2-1	TGTGCCAGCAGGGTAGACAGGGGAACGACGAATAATGAGCAGTTCTTC	CASRVDRGTTNNEQFF
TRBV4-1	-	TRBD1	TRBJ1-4	TGCGCCAGCAGCCAGCCACCCCGGGACAGGGGGCCATTGGGGGCTAATGAAAAACTGTTTTTT	CASSQPPRDRGPLGANEKLFF
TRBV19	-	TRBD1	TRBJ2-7	TGTGCCAGTAGTATCGGGACAGGGACATACGAGCAGTACTTC	CASSIGTGTYEQYF
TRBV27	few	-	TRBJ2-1	TGTGCCAGCAGTCTGCGGGGCTCCTACAATGAGCAGTTCTTC	CASSLRGSYNEQFF
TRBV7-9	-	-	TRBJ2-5	TGTGCCAGCAGCTTAGGTGGAGGCGGAGAGACCCAGTACTTC	CASSLGGGGETQYF
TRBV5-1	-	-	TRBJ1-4	TGCGCCAGCAGTCCGGGGGGAACTAATGAAAAACTGTTTTTT	CASSPGGTNEKLFF
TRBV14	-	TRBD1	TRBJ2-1	TGTGCCAGCAGCCAAGGGGCAGGGGGCTACAATGAGCAGTTCTTC	CASSQGAGGYNEQFF
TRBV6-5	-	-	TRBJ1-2	TGTGCCAGCAGTTCCGTGTGGTCCGGCTATGGCTACACCTTC	CASSSVWSGYGYTF
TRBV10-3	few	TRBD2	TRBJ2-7	TGTGCCATCAGTGGGGGCGGGAGATCCGATGGCGAGCAGTACTTC	CAISGGGRSDGEQYF